The present T cell receptor beta chain was sequenced within a study of blood T cell repertoires in COVID-19 (TCRdb year 2020). Background for the entire study: The collaborator samples originated in the United States, Italy and Spain and spanned the acute and convalescent phases of COVID-19. The prospective study material was composed of cDNA or gDNA derived from T cells, B-cell-depleted T cells, or PBMCs. The dataset comprised deeply sampled blood TCRbeta repertoires from subjects exposed to, actively infected with, or recovered from COVID-19. A freely available public database, intended as a resource for researchers studying the immune response to SARS-CoV-2, is where the repertoires were released. The samples were drawn from the first 160 participants of the ongoing ImmuneRACE study and from some 1,300 subjects provided by 6 global collaborators. A de-identified subject ID, COVID-19 status, age in years and sex were almost always included in the sample metadata. Where available, HLA class I and class II types were taken from metadata supplied by the sample provider and were not determined by assay-based typing.

The paper as a whole reports these results and caveats: The amount of clinical and demographic metadata varied by source and participant and was provided uncurated.

One collaborating source in Seattle enrolled patients while the patients were actively infected and followed the patients over time throughout the course of disease. Whole blood was collected in K2EDTA tubes by collaborating institutions according to the institutions' own protocols. For TCRbeta analysis, collaborator samples were shipped as frozen whole blood, as isolated PBMCs, or as DNA extracted from either sample type. TCRbeta CDR3 regions were amplified from genomic DNA by means of the immunoSEQ Assay, a bias-controlled multiplex PCR. As for the original processing: The number of nucleated cells in each sample was estimated by amplification of reference gene primers within the assay. To quantify the absolute abundance of each unique TCRbeta CDR3 rearrangement, sequence reads were collapsed and filtered. Productive Simpson clonality was computed per sample as the square root of Simpson's diversity index over productive rearrangements. TCRdb provides this immuneACCESS table in a form limited to in-frame rearrangements. Some clones are lacking; in checked studies, under half of them reflect an unresolved V gene, and why the rest are absent is not known. V, J and clone size derive from that table, while D and trimming were established from the DNA sequence. The sample records about 150,000 clones, about 85% of which are singletons. Roughly 8.1% of the sample belongs to the ten largest clones.

Points on this clone: Its specific antigen is unknown. Per-nucleotide qualities are absent, and no much larger clonotype sits a single base away.

CDR1 and CDR2 were assigned from the germline V gene as SNHLY and FYNNEI. Including cysteine and phenylalanine, the CDR3 has 14 amino acids. Only the CDR3 portion is preserved as DNA: 42 bases, with reading frame beginning at the first base. V loses 6 bases at its end and J loses 6 bases; junction bases beyond the gene matches: 6. The V gene is TRBV2 and the J gene is TRBJ1-5; TRBD1 matches 9 bases in the middle. Sequenced: peripheral blood. The origin of this receptor is an elderly woman with COVID-19, enrolled during active disease. For the CDR3, the sequence is CASSVQGAGQPQHF. The DNA sequence reads TGTGCCAGCAGCGTACAGGGGGCCGGTCAGCCCCAGCATTTT. The CDR3, completed at both ends by the reference TRBV2 and TRBJ1-5 genes, gives the full variable domain EPEVTQTPSHQVTQMGQEVILRCVPISNHLYFYWYRQILGQKVEFLVSFYNNEISEKSEIFDDQFSVERPDGSNFTLKIRSTKLEDSAMYFCASSVQGAGQPQHFGDGTRLSIL.